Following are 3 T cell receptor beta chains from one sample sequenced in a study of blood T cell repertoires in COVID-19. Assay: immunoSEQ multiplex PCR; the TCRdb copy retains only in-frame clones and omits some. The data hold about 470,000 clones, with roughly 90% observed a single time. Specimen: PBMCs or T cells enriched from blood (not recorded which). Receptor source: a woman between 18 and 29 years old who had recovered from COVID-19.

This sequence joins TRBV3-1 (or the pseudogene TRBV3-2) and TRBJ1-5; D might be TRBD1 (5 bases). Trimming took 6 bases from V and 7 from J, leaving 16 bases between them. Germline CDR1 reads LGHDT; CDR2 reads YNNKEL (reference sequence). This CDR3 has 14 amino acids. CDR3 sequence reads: CASSQNTGEQPQHF. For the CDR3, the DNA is TGTGCCAGCAGTCAAAATACAGGAGAACAGCCCCAGCATTTT.

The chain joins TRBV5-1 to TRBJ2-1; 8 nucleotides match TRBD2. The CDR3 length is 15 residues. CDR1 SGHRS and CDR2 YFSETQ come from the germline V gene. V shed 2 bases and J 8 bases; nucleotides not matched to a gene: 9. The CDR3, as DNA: TGCGCCAGCAGCTTCGGGTCCAGCGGGGGCGATGAGCAGTTCTTC. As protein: CASSFGSSGGDEQFF.

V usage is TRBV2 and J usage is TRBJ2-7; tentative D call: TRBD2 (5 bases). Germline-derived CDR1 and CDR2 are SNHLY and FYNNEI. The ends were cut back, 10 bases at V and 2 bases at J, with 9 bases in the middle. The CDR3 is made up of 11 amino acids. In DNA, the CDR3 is TGTGCCACCGGACTTGCCTACGAGCAGTACTTC. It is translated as CATGLAYEQYF.